These 24 T cell receptor beta chains were sequenced from one sample in a study of blood T cell repertoires in COVID-19. Only in-frame clones appear in the TCRdb table, and some are missing; sequencing was by immunoSEQ multiplex PCR. Here the sample spans about 100,000 clones, roughly 82% being singletons. The sample was peripheral blood. The receptors come from a human donor in a cohort sampled during active COVID-19.

This chain joins TRBV13 and TRBJ1-2; D gene uncertain. This CDR3 has 15 residues. V was pared by 0 bases and J by 0 bases, with 8 bases between. The germline CDR1 and CDR2 sequences are PRHDT and FYEKMQ (reference sequence). CDR3 coding DNA: TGTGCCAGCAGCTTAGGGAATTCAGCTAACTATGGCTACACCTTC. The encoded protein is CASSLGNSANYGYTF.

This clone has just one count. V and J are TRBV5-8 and TRBJ2-3; 7 positions agree with TRBD1. The junction had 4 bases not matched to a gene; V was cut back by 1 base and J by 2 bases. Per the germline V gene, CDR1 is SGHTS and CDR2 is YDEGEE. CDR3 size: 15 residues. The CDR3 region is CASSLKGQFTDTQYF. CDR3 nucleotide sequence: TGTGCCAGCAGCTTGAAGGGACAGTTCACAGATACGCAGTATTTT.

The rearrangement links TRBV6-1 to TRBJ1-1; 8 bases match TRBD1. There are 15 residues in the CDR3. The V gene end was trimmed by 0 bases and the J gene end by 4 bases; junction bases not matched to a gene: 4. CDR1 and CDR2 from the germline V gene are MNHNS and SASEGT. This chain's CDR3 is CASSEAGTGGTEAFF. DNA for the CDR3: TGTGCCAGCAGTGAAGCTGGGACAGGCGGCACTGAAGCTTTCTTT.

In DNA form, the CDR3 reads TGTGCCAGCAGTTTATGGTCGACAGGGAAATACGAGCAGTACTTC. The encoded protein is CASSLWSTGKYEQYF. The chain employs TRBV28 and TRBJ2-7, with 7 bases fitting TRBD1. The CDR3 is 15 amino acids. The germline CDR1 and CDR2 sequences are MDHEN and SYDVKM. J lost 4 bases, V lost 0 bases, and 6 bases had no gene match.

CDR3 nucleotide sequence: TGTGCCAGCAGTTTCCGACCTGTAGCGGGGGGGCTAATAGCCAAAAACATTCAGTACTTC. Amino acid sequence: CASSFRPVAGGLIAKNIQYF. V gene TRBV28 combines with J gene TRBJ2-4; 11 nucleotides match TRBD2. The CDR3 is made up of 20 amino acids. CDR1 is MDHEN and CDR2 is SYDVKM in the germline V gene. J gave up 0 bases and V 3 bases, and 13 bases lay outside the gene matches.

This chain joins TRBV19 and TRBJ2-7; tentative D call: TRBD2 (7 bases). Trimming took off 6 bases at V and 2 bases at J, with 23 bases between the two ends. This CDR3 is built from 17 residues. The V gene's germline CDR1 is LNHDA and CDR2 SQIVND (reference sequence). The CDR3 reads CASSQRDTRSGPYEQYF. CDR3 nucleotide sequence: TGTGCCAGTAGCCAGCGGGACACCCGCTCGGGTCCCTACGAGCAGTACTTC.

The V call is TRBV6-6, the J call TRBJ1-2; no reliable D call. Per germline, CDR1 MNHNY and CDR2 SVGAGI (reference sequence). Trimming took 5 bases from V and 0 from J, leaving 4 bases between them. There are 12 residues in the CDR3. CDR3 sequence reads: CASSIANYGYTF. CDR3 coding DNA: TGTGCCAGCAGTATAGCTAACTATGGCTACACCTTC.

This clone was seen just once. The CDR3 coding sequence is TGTGCCAGCAGCGCCCCCTCAGGGCGGACCGGGGAGCTGTTTTTT. Its translation is CASSAPSGRTGELFF. V usage is TRBV9 and J usage is TRBJ2-2; D possibly corresponds to TRBD1 (5 bases). Germline-derived CDR1 and CDR2 are SGDLS and YYNGEE. The V end lost 3 bases, the J end lost 5 bases, and 14 bases lay between the germline ends. There are 15 residues in the CDR3.

This rearrangement joins TRBV19 to TRBJ2-5; D call uncertain. The CDR3 covers 15 residues. The germline V and J ends were trimmed by 6 bases and 5 bases, with 19 bases remaining between them. The V gene's germline CDR1 is LNHDA and CDR2 SQIVND (reference sequence). CDR3 in amino acids: CASSSPLTLGETQYF. Written as DNA, the CDR3 is TGTGCCAGTAGCTCTCCCTTGACCTTGGGCGAGACCCAGTACTTC.

This chain joins TRBV7-3 and TRBJ2-3; 10 nucleotides align to TRBD2. This CDR3 is built from 17 residues. V dropped 0 bases and J dropped 3; count of bases not matched to a gene: 6. CDR1 and CDR2 (germline): SGHTA, FQGTGA. The CDR3 protein is CASSLTGLAGDTDTQYF. CDR3 nucleotide sequence: TGTGCCAGCAGCTTAACAGGGCTAGCGGGGGATACAGATACGCAGTATTTT. The entire variable domain, with the rest obtained from reference TRBV7-3 and TRBJ2-3, is as follows: GAGVSQTPSNKVTEKGKYVELRCDPISGHTALYWYRQSLGQGPEFLIYFQGTGAADDSGLPNDRFFAVRPEGSVSTLKIQRTERGDSAVYLCASSLTGLAGDTDTQYFGPGTRLTVL.

CDR3 sequence reads: CASSWGQFTDTQYF. The DNA for the CDR3 is TGTGCCAGCAGCTGGGGACAGTTCACAGATACGCAGTATTTT. V gene TRBV11-3 combines with J gene TRBJ2-3, with 7 bases aligning to TRBD1. V trimming: 4 bases; J trimming: 2 bases; junction bases outside the gene matches: 3. The CDR3 spans 14 residues. Germline CDR1 is SGHNT and CDR2 is YENEEA.

The chain links TRBV6-5 to TRBJ1-2; D is unresolved. The germline V gene has CDR1 MNHEY and CDR2 SVGAGI. V was pared by 2 bases and J by 4 bases, with 14 bases between. The CDR3 contains 15 residues. Written as DNA, the CDR3 is TGTGCCAGCAGTTACCCCGGGGAGGTGGGCTATGGCTACACCTTC. Encoded protein: CASSYPGEVGYGYTF.

The V gene is TRBV9, the J gene TRBJ1-2; perhaps TRBD1 as D (5 bases). CDR1 is SGDLS, CDR2 YYNGEE, per germline. V was cut by 3 bases and J by 0 bases, with 9 bases left in between. The CDR3 extends over 14 amino acids. The CDR3 reads CASSAKDTNYGYTF. Here the CDR3 DNA reads TGTGCCAGCAGCGCCAAGGACACTAACTATGGCTACACCTTC. Full variable domain (outside the CDR3, taken from reference TRBV9 and TRBJ1-2): DSGVTQTPKHLITATGQRVTLRCSPRSGDLSVYWYQQSLDQGLQFLIQYYNGEERAKGNILERFSAQQFPDLHSELNLSSLELGDSALYFCASSAKDTNYGYTFGSGTRLTVV.

V is TRBV29-1 and J is TRBJ2-7, with 8 bases identical to TRBD2. CDR1 SQVTM and CDR2 ANQGSEA come from the germline V gene. With V trimmed by 7 bases and J by 0 bases, 5 bases remained unmatched. The CDR3 loop spans 13 amino acids. CDR3: CSARGGSSYEQYF. CDR3 nucleotides: TGCAGCGCCCGGGGGGGGAGCTCCTACGAGCAGTACTTC.

This clone showed up just once. The chain has TRBV2 and TRBJ1-5; D unresolved. Germline V gene lookup returns CDR1 SNHLY and CDR2 FYNNEI. V was clipped by 8 bases and J by 5 bases, with 13 bases between them. This CDR3 is built from 13 residues. CDR3 protein: CASSYRGDQPQHF. The CDR3 DNA is TGTGCCAGCTCGTATCGCGGGGATCAGCCCCAGCATTTT.

This clone was counted a single time. The chain combines TRBV28 with TRBJ1-2; D may be TRBD1 (6 bases). This CDR3 comprises 16 residues. V lost 3 bases and J 4 bases, leaving 18 bases between the germline ends. Germline V gives CDR1 MDHEN, CDR2 SYDVKM. The CDR3 DNA reads TGTGCCAGCAGTTTCCCAGCGACAGGTCGGCCCTATGGCTACACCTTC. Encoded protein: CASSFPATGRPYGYTF.

The rearrangement links TRBV25-1 to TRBJ1-3; TRBD1 is a possible D gene (6 bases). Trimming removed 6 bases at V and 1 base at J, with 10 bases between. This CDR3 contains 14 residues. Germline V CDR1 and CDR2: MGHDK, SYGVNS. The CDR3 sequence: CASRDSFSGNTIYF. In DNA form, the CDR3 reads TGTGCCAGCAGGGACAGCTTTTCTGGAAACACCATATATTTT.

The chain has TRBV29-1 and TRBJ2-2, with 8 bases fitting TRBD2. The V gene end was trimmed by 4 bases and the J gene end by 3 bases; junction bases not matched to a gene: 7. Germline lookup yields CDR1 SQVTM and CDR2 ANQGSEA. The CDR3 has 15 amino acids. CDR3 in DNA: TGCAGCGTTGTAGTAGCGGGGATCGACACCGGGGAGCTGTTTTTT. It yields the protein CSVVVAGIDTGELFF.

This clone was picked up a small number of times. CDR3: CASASGAGGNNEQFF. CDR3 nucleotide sequence: TGTGCCAGCGCGTCAGGGGCTGGGGGAAACAATGAGCAGTTCTTC. The J gene is TRBJ2-1, the V gene TRBV18, with D maybe TRBD1 (6 bases). The CDR3 sequence is 15 residues long. V was pared by 8 bases and J by 5 bases, with 19 bases between. Germline V CDR1 and CDR2: KGHSH, LQKENI.

V and J are TRBV5-1 and TRBJ1-6, with 7 bases aligning to TRBD1. The CDR3 totals 15 residues. Germline lookup yields CDR1 SGHRS and CDR2 YFSETQ. V was pared by 4 bases and J by 4 bases, with 5 bases of the junction left unmatched. The CDR3 spells CASSDSTGYNSPLHF. The CDR3 DNA follows: TGCGCCAGCAGCGATTCGACAGGGTATAATTCACCCCTCCACTTT.

The rearrangement uses TRBV9 and TRBJ1-2, with D possibly matching TRBD1 (6 bases). Trimming removed 0 bases at V and 0 bases at J, with 6 bases between. The CDR3 length is 14 residues. Germline V gene data show CDR1 as SGDLS and CDR2 as YYNGEE. As DNA, the CDR3 is TGTGCCAGCAGCGTAGGACAGGCTAACTATGGCTACACCTTC. Protein sequence: CASSVGQANYGYTF.

The chain couples TRBV28 to TRBJ2-5; 8 nucleotides match TRBD2. Germline CDR1 reads MDHEN; CDR2 reads SYDVKM. The CDR3 sequence is 14 residues long. V lost 10 bases and J lost 2; bases outside the gene matches: 9. The CDR3 DNA is TGTGCCACACGGGGGGGGCTCGGGCAAGAGACCCAGTACTTC. Its protein is CATRGGLGQETQYF.

J is TRBJ2-2 and V is TRBV19; 8 nucleotides align to TRBD1. V shed 8 bases and J 5 bases; nucleotides not matched to a gene: 10. Germline lookup yields CDR1 LNHDA and CDR2 SQIVND (reference sequence). CDR3 length: 15 amino acids. CDR3 nucleotide sequence: TGTGCCAGTCTATCCAGGGGGCGAGGGACCGGGGAGCTGTTTTTT. Residues: CASLSRGRGTGELFF.

In its sample, this clone was seen once. The chain carries TRBV19 and TRBJ1-5, with 10 bases that match TRBD1. The germline V gene has CDR1 LNHDA and CDR2 SQIVND (reference sequence). J gave up 4 bases and V 2 bases, and 29 bases lay outside the gene matches. There are 24 residues in the CDR3. CDR3 nucleotide sequence: TGTGCCAGTAGTATAACCGGGGACAGGGGTCTTGCCACTAATCAAAACTCGGGGAATCAGCCCCAGCATTTT. It is translated as CASSITGDRGLATNQNSGNQPQHF.